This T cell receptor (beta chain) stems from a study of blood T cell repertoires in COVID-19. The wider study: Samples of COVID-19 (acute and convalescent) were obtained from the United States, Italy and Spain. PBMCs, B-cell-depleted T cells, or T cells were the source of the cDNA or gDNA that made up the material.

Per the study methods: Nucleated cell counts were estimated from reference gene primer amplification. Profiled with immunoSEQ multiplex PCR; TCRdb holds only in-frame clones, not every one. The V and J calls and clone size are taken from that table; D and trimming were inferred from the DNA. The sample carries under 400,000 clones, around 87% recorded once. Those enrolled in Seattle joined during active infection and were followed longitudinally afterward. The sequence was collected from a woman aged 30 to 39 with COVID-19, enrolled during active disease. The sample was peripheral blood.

The CDR3 loop is CASIRELAKNIQYF. CDR3 nucleotides: TGTGCCAGCATCCGAGAATTAGCCAAAAACATTCAGTACTTC. The chain carries TRBV28 and TRBJ2-4, with D unclear. CDR3 length equals 14 residues. V was shortened by 7 bases and J by 0 bases, with 10 bases between the two germline ends. Germline assignment: CDR1 MDHEN and CDR2 SYDVKM.